The entry that follows covers one T cell receptor beta chain sequence. Original data processing: Counts of nucleated cells, estimated from reference gene primer amplification, were obtained. TCRdb's table, derived via immunoSEQ multiplex PCR, lists solely in-frame clones and lacks some. That table supplies the V and J calls and clone size; D and trimming were determined from the DNA. The sample consists of about 220,000 clones, approximately 86% of them appearing once. J gave up 6 bases and V 3 bases, and 8 bases lay outside the gene matches. The CDR3 runs 14 residues. Germline loops: CDR1 SGHNT, CDR2 YENEEA. The entry originates in a study of blood T cell repertoires in COVID-19. Whole-study context: Acute-phase and convalescent COVID-19 samples originated in the United States, Italy and Spain. From T cells, B-cell-depleted T cells, or PBMCs came the material, which was cDNA or gDNA.

The receptor comes from a woman over 75 with acute or convalescent COVID-19. The chain joins TRBV11-3 to TRBJ2-7, with 7 bases that match TRBD2. The sample was peripheral blood. The CDR3 sequence: CASSLEGGLGEQYF. Written as DNA, the CDR3 is TGTGCCAGCAGCTTGGAGGGAGGGTTGGGCGAGCAGTACTTC.